This T cell receptor (beta chain) was profiled in a study of blood T cell repertoires in COVID-19. The wider study: Sources were T cells, B-cell-depleted T cells, or PBMCs; the material itself was cDNA or gDNA.

Germline-derived CDR1 and CDR2 are WNHNN and SYGVQD (reference sequence). The V and J ends lost 0 bases and 7 bases, in that order; junction bases with no gene match: 8. CDR3 length equals 17 residues. Source study methods: Estimates of nucleated cell counts were drawn from the amplification of reference gene primers. Only in-frame clones appear in the TCRdb table, and some are missing; sequencing was by immunoSEQ multiplex PCR. V and J calls and clone size are given by that table; D and trimming were obtained from the DNA. The sample lists 200,000 to 300,000 clones, approximately 86% occurring once.

The TCR originated in a man aged 25 to 45 with active or convalescent COVID-19. This sequence joins TRBV10-1 and TRBJ2-2; TRBD2 aligns across 10 bases. The sequenced sample was peripheral blood. CDR3 DNA: TGCGCCAGCAGTGAGTCACAAGCGGGGGGGCCGGACGGGGAGCTGTTTTTT. Amino acid sequence: CASSESQAGGPDGELFF.